This T cell receptor beta chain was observed in a study of Japanese encephalitis immunity and Zika vaccine responses (dated by TCRdb to about 2021). Study-level background: Included participants received three 5.0 ug doses of alum-adjuvanted ZPIV at weeks 0, 4 and 28. Approximately eleven participants were given two doses of JEV vaccine (IXIARO) 28 days apart, two to three months before the first ZPIV dose. Before ZPIV, around twelve participants got a single dose of YFV vaccine (YF-VAX), while roughly 9 participants were flavivirus-naive. About six representative participants per pre-vaccination group were picked for TCR sequencing, using samples from week 52 and from week 0, the point after pre-vaccination but before ZPIV. TCR repertoires from a few flavivirus-naive individuals were additionally analyzed at weeks 2, 6 and 52 after the start of ZPIV vaccination. For stimulation, either ZIKV structural-protein peptide pools divided into flavivirus-conserved and non-conserved sets were used, or JEV or YFV peptides matching the pre-vaccination. The ZIKV peptides, 15-mers that overlapped by 11 residues, were chosen for containing NetMHCpan/NetMHCII-predicted epitopes with affinity below 50 nM. The study tested whether prior Japanese encephalitis virus (JEV) or yellow fever virus (YFV) vaccination shaped CD4 T cell responses to the Zika vaccine. The investigation overall reported the following: Samples grouped by participant and showed no similarity between individuals, suggesting that no public TCRs were detected. CD8 T cell responses to ZIKV peptide pools were of very low magnitude and seen in only a few individuals. Sample size limitations prevented peptide-pool deconvolution, so the individual peptides driving cross-reactive responses were not identified. In JEV-pre-vaccinated donors, the repertoire richness of CD4 T cells responding to conserved ZIKV epitopes decreased significantly after ZPIV. Rather than the whole vaccinated cohort, the analysis covered just a subset of trial participants, namely those who received three doses and had adequate samples. Repertoire similarity across time-points and stimulations was higher in JEV-pre-vaccinated donors than in YFV-pre-vaccinated donors, indicating more clonotypes shared between ZIKV and JEV stimulation.

By share, this clonotype ranks as large (0.1 to 1%). Nothing much larger sits one base from this clone, and base qualities are not available. The library was prepared using 5' RACE. Before sequencing, the TCRbeta libraries were pooled in proportion to the number of cells sorted for each library. Total RNA was extracted from sorted cells with RNAzol RT, and cDNA was synthesized with an oligo(dT) primer and a template-switching oligo. The TCRbeta V-CDR3-J region was PCR-amplified with Kapa HiFi using a SMARTer oligo primer and a TCRbeta constant-region primer. Illumina adaptors and sample-specific index barcodes were added in a second PCR, followed by HighPrep bead cleanup and Bioanalyzer confirmation of a band of roughly 650 bp. The libraries were sequenced on an Illumina MiSeq using 2x151 bp paired-end reads. The paper's data handling went like this. Reads were demultiplexed with an in-house Java program, and MiXCR assigned TCRbeta annotations and counted clonotypes. Repertoire overlap was measured with Morisita-Horn indices from the R package vegan, along with UPGMA clustering and Circos plots of recurring clonotypes. Shannon diversity and richness were normalized to the maximum possible value based on input cell numbers, so that values between 0 and 1 were obtained. CDR3beta sequences were aligned with MUSCLE, distances computed with SeqinR, and multidimensional scaling plotted in R. TCRdb trimmed the raw reads at Q25, called clones with MiXCR and kept productive beta chains. Every distinct CDR3 protein forms one entry, paired with its most common genes and DNA. TCRdb, not the authors, supplied the V and J calls. In all, the sample holds roughly 1,600 distinct CDR3 sequences, and approximately 6.4% of those were seen once. Approximately 28% of the sample goes to the ten largest clones.

PBMCs were stained with CellTrace CFSE and grown for six to seven days in RPMI containing approximately 8% human serum and peptide pools at 0.8 to 1 ug/mL each. On a BD FACSAria, proliferating CD4 T cells were sorted without fixation as live CD56-CD19-CD16-CD3+CD4+ CFSE-low cells. Enrolled adults were healthy and were found to be seronegative for ZIKV, JEV, YFV, DENV and WNV by microneutralization screening. Samples came from a phase 1, double-blinded, randomized, placebo-controlled trial of an alum-adjuvanted Zika purified-inactivated virus (ZPIV) vaccine. Peripheral blood mononuclear cells were isolated by standard procedure and stored frozen in liquid nitrogen until use. Looking up the germline V gene yields CDR1 LGHNA and CDR2 YSLEER. The CDR3 contains 13 residues, cysteine and phenylalanine counted. The only DNA kept is the CDR3, 39 bases in frame from the first base. V is clipped by 1 base and J by 1 base, and the sequence between their germline boundaries is 4 bases long.

Recombination joined TRBV4-3 with TRBJ1-1; the D gene cannot be resolved reliably. Material: antigen-activated CD4+ T cells from blood, cultured, obtained during a Zika inactivated vaccine study. This TCR was sampled from an adult woman who received an inactivated Zika virus vaccine. The CDR3 region reads CASSQVGNTEAFF. The bases read TGCGCCAGCAGCCAAGTTGGGAACACTGAAGCTTTCTTT.